This T cell receptor beta chain was recorded in a study of CD8+CD57+ T cells in acquired aplastic anemia. The ends were cut back, 5 bases at V and 8 bases at J, with 12 bases in the middle. The germline V gene encodes CDR1 SEHNR and CDR2 FQNEAQ (reference sequence). The CDR3 sequence is 12 residues long. TCR beta VDJ and CDR3 were profiled, and genomic DNA was the template. Via MiXCR, TCRdb re-called the reads, giving one row per CDR3 protein. The sample records around 130,000 distinct CDR3 sequences, 45% to 60% being singletons. In patients chosen for sequencing, flow cytometry had shown CD8+CD57+ cell expansion.

This chain connects TRBV7-9 to TRBJ1-1, with D hard to call. Sequencing used sorted CD4+, CD8+, or CD8+CD57+ T cells (not recorded which) from PBMCs. This clonotype was obtained from a human donor with aplastic anemia. CDR3 nucleotide sequence: TGTGCCAGCAGCCCCCCCGGGGTCGAAGCTTTCTTT. Protein: CASSPPGVEAFF.